This TCR beta chain was sequenced during a study of blood T cell repertoires in COVID-19 (TCRdb year 2020). Notes on the research overall: Collaborator samples came from the United States, Italy and Spain and covered acute and convalescent phases of COVID-19. The material from the prospective study consisted of cDNA or gDNA derived from T cells, B-cell-depleted T cells, or PBMCs. Deeply sampled blood TCRbeta repertoires from subjects exposed to, actively infected with, or recovered from COVID-19 were included in the dataset. The repertoires were released in a freely available public database meant as a resource for research on the immune response to SARS-CoV-2. The samples were drawn from the first 160 participants of the ongoing ImmuneRACE study and from more than 1,000 subjects provided by 6 global collaborators. The sample metadata nearly always contained a de-identified subject ID, COVID-19 status, age in years and sex. Where available, HLA class I and class II types were obtained from metadata supplied by the sample provider rather than from assay-based typing. The paper as a whole reports these results and caveats: The amount of clinical and demographic metadata varied by source and participant and was provided uncurated.

The immunoSEQ Assay, a bias-controlled multiplex PCR, was used to amplify TCRbeta CDR3 regions from genomic DNA. Per the source publication's procedure: Nucleated cell counts per sample were estimated from amplification of reference gene primers within the assay. Sequence reads were collapsed and filtered to measure the absolute abundance of every unique TCRbeta CDR3 rearrangement. For each sample, productive Simpson clonality was calculated as the square root of Simpson's diversity index across productive rearrangements. As stored in TCRdb, this immuneACCESS dataset retains in-frame rearrangements with V and J assigned. A fraction of the clones does not appear; measured against another copy, unresolved V genes explain less than half of the discrepancy, and the remainder lacks a known reason. V and J calls plus clone size are reproduced from that table; the DNA served to infer D and trimming. This sample is represented by roughly 300,000 clones; around 90% of them were singletons. The top ten clonotypes cover about 1.1% of the sample.

Participants in the prospective study were enrolled through a virtual design, were aged roughly 18 to 90 years, and lived in fewer than 30 United States geographic areas. To assign participants to cohorts, the prospective study relied on clinical history that participants themselves reported in a screening survey and a study questionnaire. Recovered participants in ImmuneRACE Cohort 3 were defined as having two consecutive negative NP/OP PCR tests, clearance from a healthcare professional, or resolution of symptoms. Each participant in the prospective study had whole blood, serum and a nasopharyngeal or oropharyngeal swab collected by mobile phlebotomists. Participants in the prospective study had the option to provide additional blood draws and questionnaires over an approximately 2-month period. Blood samples from the prospective study were shipped frozen or at room temperature prior to DNA extraction.

The CDR3 spans 14 residues, from the cysteine through the phenylalanine. Only the CDR3 region is kept as DNA, spanning 42 bases read in frame from base 1. CDR1 and CDR2, per the germline V gene, are SGHTA and FQGNSA. The junction shows trimming of 5 bases on V and 2 bases on J, plus 12 bases between the germline ends. On this clone itself: No cognate antigen has been identified for it. No per-base quality is available; no much larger clone lies one base away.

In this chain, TRBV7-2 is recombined with TRBJ1-1; the D gene cannot be resolved reliably. The sequence derives from a woman aged 25 to 45 who had recovered from COVID-19. Sample: PBMCs or T cells enriched from blood (not recorded which). The DNA sequence reads TGTGCCAGCAGCCCCCGAGGTGGAAACACTGAAGCTTTCTTT. It codes for CASSPRGGNTEAFF.